The 23 T cell receptor beta chains in this list originate from one sample, sequenced in a study of blood T cells in healthy people across ages (dated by TCRdb to the mid-2010s). Libraries were made using 5' RACE. The sequencer was an Illumina HiSeq 2500. A second roughly 7 to 12 cycle PCR used a sample-barcoded 5' primer and a J-beta primer mix. TCRdb passed the public sequencing reads through fastp at Q25 and MiXCR, retaining productive beta sequences. Here each entry gathers all rows of one CDR3 protein and keeps the most common genes and DNA. The sample contains about 570,000 distinct CDR3 sequences, approximately 30% of them found a single time. The ten largest account for around 20% of the sample. The sequenced sample was blood. The source of these receptors is a woman in her 70s in good health.

Many counts were recorded for this clonotype. This rearrangement joins TRBV12-3 or TRBV12-4 to TRBJ2-5, with 9 bases fitting TRBD1. The J call is uncertain, as TRBJ2-1 better fits the DNA end. This CDR3 has 14 amino acids. The DNA for the CDR3 is TGTGCCAGCAACATTCCGGGACAGGGTGGTGAGCAGTTCTTC. Encoded protein: CASNIPGQGGEQFF.

V and J are TRBV6-5 and TRBJ2-3; D is perhaps TRBD1 (6 bases). V was trimmed by 6 bases and J by 0 bases, leaving 10 bases between them. The CDR3 length is 14 residues. Germline CDR1 is MNHEY and CDR2 is SVGAGI. The CDR3 sequence: CASRTQGSTDTQYF. The CDR3 coding sequence is TGTGCCAGCAGAACACAGGGCAGCACAGATACGCAGTATTTT.

V usage is TRBV4-1 and J usage is TRBJ2-7; TRBD2 agrees at 12 bases. Germline V gives CDR1 MGHRA, CDR2 YSYEKL. The length of the CDR3 is 15 residues. J gave up 6 bases and V 0 bases, and 3 bases lay outside the gene matches. The chain's CDR3 is CASSQDGTSGREQYF. The CDR3, as DNA: TGCGCCAGCAGCCAAGATGGGACTAGCGGGCGCGAGCAGTACTTC.

This clonotype was seen more than once but under ten times. The V and J genes are TRBV2 and TRBJ1-2, with D uncertain. The CDR3 is 13 residues long. Trimming removed 6 bases from V and 6 bases from J, with 14 bases in between. The V gene's germline CDR1 is SNHLY and CDR2 FYNNEI. The CDR3 bases are TGTGCCAGCAGGATTAACAGTGCTGATGGCTACACCTTC. It encodes CASRINSADGYTF.

The V and J genes are TRBV3-1 and TRBJ2-5, with D unclear. The end of the DNA fits TRBJ2-7 better, so the J call may be wrong. The CDR3 is made up of 11 amino acids. From germline, CDR1 is LGHDT and CDR2 YNNKEL (reference sequence). This CDR3 reads CASSRQNEQYF. For the CDR3, the DNA is TGTGCCAGCAGCCGCCAGAACGAGCAGTACTTC.

The chain uses TRBV9 and TRBJ1-2; D not certain. Per the germline V gene, CDR1 is SGDLS and CDR2 is YYNGEE. There are 12 residues in the CDR3. V dropped 3 bases and J dropped 2 bases, with 5 bases sitting between them. The CDR3 coding sequence is TGTGCCAGCAGCGCGGGGAACTATGGCTACACCTTC. Protein sequence: CASSAGNYGYTF.

This clonotype was recorded a few times. CDR3 region: CASSSGSEGYTF. CDR3 bases: TGCGCCAGCAGCTCCGGCTCAGAGGGCTACACCTTC. This chain joins TRBV5-1 and TRBJ1-2; no definite D call. Deletions cut 3 bases from V and 8 bases from J, with 11 bases between. CDR1 SGHRS and CDR2 YFSETQ come from the germline V gene. The CDR3 is 12 residues long.

With respect to this clonotype: At one of its ends the junction is not consistent with the germline gene, which may arise from a read error. This rearrangement joins TRBV6-5 to TRBJ2-5; D ambiguous. The end of the DNA is better explained by TRBJ2-7, so the J call may be wrong. Germline V lookup: CDR1 MNHEY, CDR2 SVGAGI. The CDR3 length is 13 residues. The CDR3 reads CASSLTVSCEQYF. The CDR3 DNA follows: TGTGCCAGCAGTTTGACCGTGTCCTGCGAGCAGTACTTC.

The genes are TRBV20-1 and TRBJ2-5, with a tentative D call TRBD2 (5 bases). Germline-derived CDR1 and CDR2 are DFQATT and SNEGSKA (reference sequence). V lost 5 bases to trimming and J lost 3 bases, with 13 bases between them. The CDR3 is 13 residues long. This CDR3 is CSAPGKKEETQYF. Here the CDR3 DNA reads TGCAGTGCTCCCGGGAAGAAGGAAGAGACCCAGTACTTC.

The rearrangement joins TRBV5-6 to TRBJ2-3, with D unresolved. The CDR3 runs 14 residues. Germline values: CDR1 SGHDT, CDR2 YYEEEE. Trimming stripped 0 bases from V and 2 bases from J, with 7 bases between. CDR3 nucleotides: TGTGCCAGCAGCTTGGAGGGCCCCACAGATACGCAGTATTTT. Amino acids: CASSLEGPTDTQYF.

There are a few counts of this clonotype. The chain has TRBV6-1 and TRBJ2-2, with 7 bases that match TRBD1. V dropped 6 bases and J dropped 2; count of bases not matched to a gene: 15. This CDR3 spans 18 amino acids. Germline-derived CDR1 and CDR2 are MNHNS and SASEGT. In DNA form, the CDR3 reads TGTGCCAGCAGACGGGAAGAATGGGACAGCTCTAACACCGGGGAGCTGTTTTTT. The encoded protein is CASRREEWDSSNTGELFF.

This clonotype came up a few times. The chain is built from TRBV6-6 and TRBJ1-1, with a possible D match to TRBD1 (6 bases). Germline V gives CDR1 MNHNY, CDR2 SVGAGI (reference sequence). The CDR3 consists of 14 residues. V gave up 0 bases and J gave up 6 bases, with 11 bases separating them. CDR3 protein: CASSYSMRGSEAFF. The CDR3 nucleotides read TGTGCCAGCAGTTACTCGATGAGGGGGTCTGAAGCTTTCTTT.

The V gene is TRBV7-9, the J gene TRBJ1-2; maybe TRBD1 (6 bases). Per the germline V gene, CDR1 is SEHNR and CDR2 is FQNEAQ (reference sequence). The V end was cut by 1 base, the J end by 2 bases, with 8 bases between. The CDR3 spans 14 residues. The CDR3 DNA follows: TGTGCCAGCAGCTTAGTTCAGGGGAACTATGGCTACACCTTC. Translated, it gives CASSLVQGNYGYTF. Full variable domain (outside the CDR3, taken from reference TRBV7-9 and TRBJ1-2): DTGVSQNPRHKITKRGQNVTFRCDPISEHNRLYWYRQTLGQGPEFLTYFQNEAQLEKSRLLSDRFSAERPKGSFSTLEIQRTEQGDSAMYLCASSLVQGNYGYTFGSGTRLTVV.

This clonotype was found a few times. The chain uses TRBV5-1 and TRBJ2-7, with D possibly being TRBD2 (5 bases). The CDR3 sequence is 16 residues long. V was trimmed by 5 bases and J by 5 bases, leaving 23 bases between them. The germline V gene encodes CDR1 SGHRS and CDR2 YFSETQ. Written as DNA, the CDR3 is TGCGCCAGCAGTCTGTCGGATTACCCGGGGTTGGACGAGCAGTACTTC. It yields the protein CASSLSDYPGLDEQYF.

This rearrangement joins TRBV25-1 to TRBJ2-2, with TRBD2 identical over 9 bases. The trim removed 10 bases at V and 5 bases at J, leaving 8 bases unmatched. From germline, CDR1 is MGHDK and CDR2 SYGVNS. The length of the CDR3 is 14 residues. The CDR3, as DNA: TGTGCCAACTTTAGCGGGAGCGGGACCGGGGAGCTGTTTTTT. This gives the protein CANFSGSGTGELFF.

The V gene is TRBV20-1, the J gene TRBJ2-6; D remains ambiguous. CDR1 and CDR2 (germline): DFQATT, SNEGSKA (reference sequence). The CDR3 is made up of 13 amino acids. V was shortened by 3 bases and J by 2 bases, with 5 bases between the two germline ends. The CDR3 sequence is CSASHPGANVLTF. The CDR3 DNA is TGCAGTGCTAGTCACCCTGGGGCCAACGTCCTGACTTTC.

The V and J genes are TRBV6-6 and TRBJ1-6; the D gene is possibly TRBD1 (5 bases). The CDR3 runs to 15 residues. Germline V gene lookup returns CDR1 MNHNY and CDR2 SVGAGI (reference sequence). Trimming stripped 2 bases from V and 10 bases from J, with 15 bases between. This chain's CDR3 is CASSYPSAGGSPLHF. The CDR3 nucleotides are TGTGCCAGCAGTTACCCCTCCGCGGGGGGATCACCCCTCCACTTT.

This clonotype was detected a few times. V and J are TRBV13 and TRBJ2-6; D is unresolved. The CDR3 loop spans 13 amino acids. Germline-derived CDR1 and CDR2 are PRHDT and FYEKMQ (reference sequence). V shed 7 bases and J shed 2 bases, with 6 bases lying between them. CDR3 sequence reads: CASTATGANVLTF. For the CDR3, the DNA is TGTGCCAGCACGGCGACTGGGGCCAACGTCCTGACTTTC.

The gene calls are TRBV20-1 and TRBJ2-5; 9 bases map to TRBD1. The DNA end lines up better with TRBJ2-1; the J call may be wrong. Germline lookup yields CDR1 DFQATT and CDR2 SNEGSKA (reference sequence). There are 17 residues in the CDR3. The CDR3 reads CSAREPTDRGKDNEQFF. The CDR3 DNA sequence: TGCAGTGCTAGGGAGCCGACCGACAGGGGGAAAGACAATGAGCAGTTCTTC.

This clonotype was observed a handful of times. This chain uses TRBV12-3 or TRBV12-4 with TRBJ1-2, with D possibly matching TRBD1 (5 bases). The CDR3 is 15 amino acids. Deletions cut 6 bases from V and 2 bases from J, with 16 bases between. CDR3 DNA sequence: TGTGCCAGCAGGGGGTCTAGGGGCCGAAACTATGGCTACACCTTC. Protein: CASRGSRGRNYGYTF.

This clonotype was counted between two and nine times. The V and J genes are TRBV7-9 and TRBJ2-7, with unresolved D. V lost 5 bases and J lost 4, with 12 bases in between. The germline V gene has CDR1 SEHNR and CDR2 FQNEAQ (reference sequence). This CDR3 is built from 13 residues. The CDR3 region is CASSPPTLYEQYF. DNA for the CDR3: TGTGCCAGCAGCCCTCCAACCTTATACGAGCAGTACTTC.

This clonotype was observed once. Relative to the germline gene, one junction end is altered; a read error may explain this. The chain joins TRBV18 to TRBJ2-6; tentative D call: TRBD1 (5 bases). The length of the CDR3 is 18 residues. Germline V lookup: CDR1 KGHSH, CDR2 LQKENI. The CDR3 coding sequence is TGTACCAGCTCACCGATAGATGTTAGGGGCTCTGGGGCCAACGTCCTGACTTTC. Translation: CTSSPIDVRGSGANVLTF.

There are a few counts of this clonotype. V usage is TRBV2 and J usage is TRBJ2-1; the match to TRBD1 covers 8 bases. CDR3 size: 14 residues. The V and J ends lost 4 bases and 8 bases, in that order; junction bases with no gene match: 7. Germline V gene sequence: CDR1 SNHLY, CDR2 FYNNEI. Here the CDR3 DNA reads TGTGCCAGCAGTGGGACAGGGTCGTCCGATGAGCAGTTCTTC. Protein sequence: CASSGTGSSDEQFF.